This T cell receptor beta chain was recorded in a study of T cell changes during pregnancy in multiple sclerosis. The V gene's germline CDR1 is ENHRY and CDR2 SYGVKD. This CDR3 comprises 15 residues. The V end lost 10 bases, the J end lost 6 bases, and 24 bases lay between the germline ends. Only in-frame clones appear in the TCRdb table, and some are missing; sequencing was by immunoSEQ multiplex PCR. The repertoire holds 35,000 to 45,000 clones, with nearly 90% as singletons. The receptor's source is a female donor with multiple sclerosis, enrolled in a pregnancy study. The chain links TRBV10-3 to TRBJ1-2; D might be TRBD1 (5 bases). Sample: CD8+ T cells from peripheral blood mononuclear cells, taken in the first trimester of pregnancy. The CDR3 DNA reads TGTGCCACGCTTCCTCATACGGGACTTATAAATGGCTACACCTTC. Protein: CATLPHTGLINGYTF.